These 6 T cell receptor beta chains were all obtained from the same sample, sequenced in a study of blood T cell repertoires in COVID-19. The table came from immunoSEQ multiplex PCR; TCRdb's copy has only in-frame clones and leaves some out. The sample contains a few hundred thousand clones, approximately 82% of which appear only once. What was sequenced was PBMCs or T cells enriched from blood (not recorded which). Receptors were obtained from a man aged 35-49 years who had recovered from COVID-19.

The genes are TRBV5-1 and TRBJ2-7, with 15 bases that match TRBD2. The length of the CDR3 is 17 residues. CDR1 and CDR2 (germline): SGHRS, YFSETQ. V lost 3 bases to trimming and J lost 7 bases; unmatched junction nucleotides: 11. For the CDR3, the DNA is TGCGCCAGCAGCTCTGGGACTAGCGGGGGGCTGGGGATGGAGCAGTACTTC. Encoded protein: CASSSGTSGGLGMEQYF.

CDR3 residues: CASSLVWGPPWNQPQHF. CDR3 nucleotides: TGTGCCAGCAGCTTAGTATGGGGGCCGCCTTGGAATCAGCCCCAGCATTTT. The chain combines TRBV7-6 with TRBJ1-5; D possibly corresponds to TRBD1 (6 bases). V shed 1 base and J shed 4 bases, with 17 bases lying between them. CDR1 SGHVS and CDR2 FNYEAQ come from the germline V gene. This CDR3 has 17 residues.

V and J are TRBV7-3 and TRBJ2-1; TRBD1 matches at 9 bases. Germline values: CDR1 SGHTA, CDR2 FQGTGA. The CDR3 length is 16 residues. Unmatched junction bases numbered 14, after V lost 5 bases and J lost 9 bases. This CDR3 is CASSLRDRATGGEQFF. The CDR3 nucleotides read TGTGCCAGCAGCCTCCGGGACAGGGCCACCGGGGGTGAGCAGTTCTTC.

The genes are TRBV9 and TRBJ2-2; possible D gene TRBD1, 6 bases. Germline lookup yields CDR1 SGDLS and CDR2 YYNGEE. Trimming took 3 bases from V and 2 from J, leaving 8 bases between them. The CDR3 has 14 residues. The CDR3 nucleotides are TGTGCCAGCAGCGCGGGACATAACACCGGGGAGCTGTTTTTT. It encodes CASSAGHNTGELFF.

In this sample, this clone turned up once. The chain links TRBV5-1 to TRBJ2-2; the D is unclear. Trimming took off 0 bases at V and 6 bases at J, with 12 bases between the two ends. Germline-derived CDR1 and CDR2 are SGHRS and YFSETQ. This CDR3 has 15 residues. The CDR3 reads CASSLEVVGPGELFF. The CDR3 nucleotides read TGCGCCAGCAGCTTGGAAGTCGTGGGCCCCGGGGAGCTGTTTTTT.

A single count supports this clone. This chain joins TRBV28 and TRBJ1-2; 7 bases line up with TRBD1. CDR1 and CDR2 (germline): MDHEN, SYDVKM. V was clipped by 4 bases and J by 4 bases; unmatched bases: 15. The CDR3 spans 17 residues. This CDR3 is CASSSLTGSPSIYGYTF. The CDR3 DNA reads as TGTGCCAGCAGTTCCCTGACAGGGTCTCCCTCTATCTATGGCTACACCTTC.